Shown below are 18 T cell receptor beta chains from a single sample sequenced in a study of early T cells in non-severe SARS-CoV-2 infection. TCRdb redid the calling of the 5' RACE reads with MiXCR, one entry per CDR3 protein. Seen here are roughly 70,000 distinct CDR3 sequences, over 20% observed once, and the top ten hold approximately 15%. The sequenced sample was whole blood, obtained at baseline. The receptors were gathered from an adult who was a healthcare worker with PCR-confirmed SARS-CoV-2 infection or an uninfected control (not recorded which).

The rearrangement uses TRBV5-4 and TRBJ2-3; D is ambiguous. CDR3 length: 14 amino acids. Trimming stripped 4 bases from V and 2 bases from J, with 11 bases between. CDR1 and CDR2 from the germline V gene are SGHNT and YYREEE (reference sequence). CDR3: CASSAELNTDTQYF. CDR3 bases: TGTGCCAGCAGCGCCGAACTGAACACAGATACGCAGTATTTT.

The chain has TRBV4-1 and TRBJ2-6; D is undetermined. Trimming took off 4 bases at V and 0 bases at J, with 10 bases between the two ends. CDR3 size: 16 residues. Germline lookup yields CDR1 MGHRA and CDR2 YSYEKL. CDR3 sequence reads: CASSLRPSSGANVLTF. The CDR3 nucleotides are TGCGCCAGCAGCCTTAGACCGTCCTCTGGGGCCAACGTCCTGACTTTC.

This clonotype was observed at least ten times. In nucleotides, the CDR3 is TGCGCCAGCAGACTACGACAGGGTGGTACGCAGTATTTT. Its protein product is CASRLRQGGTQYF. This chain connects TRBV10-1 to TRBJ2-3; 7 bases line up with TRBD1. After removal of 6 bases from V and 8 bases from J, the junction contained 8 bases not matched to a gene. CDR1 and CDR2 from the germline V gene are WNHNN and SYGVQD (reference sequence). The CDR3 contains 13 residues.

This clonotype has just a few counts. The chain combines TRBV20-1 with TRBJ1-1, with TRBD1 as a possible D gene (5 bases). The length of the CDR3 is 13 residues. Germline CDR1 and CDR2: DFQATT and SNEGSKA (reference sequence). V lost 4 bases, J lost 1 base, and 10 bases lay in between. The chain's CDR3 is CSATRGANTEAFF. The CDR3 bases are TGCAGTGCTACGCGAGGGGCGAACACTGAAGCTTTCTTT.

To note about this clonotype: A much larger clone differs by one base, so this may be a read error. The genes are TRBV4-1 and TRBJ2-5, with D tentatively TRBD2 (6 bases). Between the trimmed V and J ends, which lost 4 bases and 6 bases, there was a span of 15 bases. Germline CDR1 reads MGHRA; CDR2 reads YSYEKL. This CDR3 spans 14 amino acids. CDR3 residues: CASSLRTNGQTQYF. The CDR3 nucleotides read TGCGCCAGCAGCCTCCGGACTAACGGCCAGACCCAGTACTTC.

The J gene is TRBJ2-5, the V gene TRBV19; D is perhaps TRBD1 (5 bases). V was pared by 4 bases and J by 5 bases, with 11 bases between. The CDR3 totals 13 residues. Germline CDR1 reads LNHDA; CDR2 reads SQIVND (reference sequence). CDR3 DNA: TGTGCCAGTAGTACAGGGATAAGGGAGACCCAGTACTTC. The encoded protein is CASSTGIRETQYF.

CDR3 region: CASSPFLALGNEQFF. In nucleotides, the CDR3 is TGTGCCAGCAGTCCGTTCCTAGCCCTTGGGAATGAGCAGTTCTTC. The V gene is TRBV2, the J gene TRBJ2-1; D is possibly TRBD2 (5 bases). This CDR3 contains 15 residues. Trimming removed 5 bases at V and 7 bases at J, with 18 bases between. Per the germline V gene, CDR1 is SNHLY and CDR2 is FYNNEI.

This clonotype was detected a few times. Here the CDR3 DNA reads TGTGCCATTCAGGGGGCAAGTGGAAACACCATATATTTT. Protein sequence: CAIQGASGNTIYF. The chain has TRBV6-6 and TRBJ1-3, with 8 positions matching TRBD1. V was clipped by 10 bases and J by 3 bases; unmatched bases: 5. The germline CDR1 and CDR2 sequences are MNHNY and SVGAGI (reference sequence). The CDR3 extends over 13 amino acids.

There are a few counts of this clonotype. The gene calls are TRBV29-1 and TRBJ2-1, with D hard to call. The CDR3 contains 12 residues. CDR1 and CDR2 from the germline V gene are SQVTM and ANQGSEA. V dropped 6 bases and J dropped 7 bases, with 13 bases sitting between them. The CDR3 sequence is CSVGGTINEQFF. The CDR3 nucleotides read TGCAGCGTGGGCGGCACAATTAATGAGCAGTTCTTC.

This clonotype was found many times. The rearrangement joins TRBV20-1 to TRBJ2-5; 9 bases are shared with TRBD2. In germline, CDR1 is DFQATT, CDR2 SNEGSKA (reference sequence). This CDR3 is 15 amino acids long. With V trimmed by 5 bases and J by 4 bases, 11 bases remained unmatched. The CDR3 DNA sequence: TGCAGTGCTCACAACCTCATAGCGGGGGCAGAGACCCAGTACTTC. This encodes CSAHNLIAGAETQYF.

This clonotype was observed many times. The chain recombines TRBV30 with TRBJ1-2; D possibly corresponds to TRBD1 (6 bases). The CDR3 spans 15 residues. V was trimmed by 1 base and J by 0 bases, leaving 12 bases between them. Germline lookup yields CDR1 GTSNPN and CDR2 SVGIG (reference sequence). Written as DNA, the CDR3 is TGTGCCTGGAGTGCCTGGGGGCTCACTAACTATGGCTACACCTTC. This encodes CAWSAWGLTNYGYTF.

This clonotype has more than one count but fewer than ten. CDR3 in amino acids: CATRTLASSPLHF. Here the CDR3 DNA reads TGTGCCACCCGAACACTGGCGAGTTCACCCCTCCACTTT. The chain joins TRBV27 to TRBJ1-6; D uncertain. The CDR3 contains 13 residues. Trimming left V 10 bases short and J 9 bases short, with 16 bases between. Germline V lookup: CDR1 MNHEY, CDR2 SMNVEV (reference sequence).

This rearrangement joins TRBV5-1 to TRBJ2-3; D possibly matches TRBD1 or TRBD2 (6 bases each). Germline lookup yields CDR1 SGHRS and CDR2 YFSETQ. The CDR3 has 17 amino acids. V was pared by 5 bases and J by 3 bases, with 22 bases between. Here the CDR3 DNA reads TGCGCCAGCAGACGTGGGGGGCCAAATACCAAGACAGATACGCAGTATTTT. Protein sequence: CASRRGGPNTKTDTQYF.

This clonotype has a handful of counts. This chain uses TRBV20-1 with TRBJ2-4; no definite D call. Trimming took off 6 bases at V and 5 bases at J, with 14 bases between the two ends. The V gene's germline CDR1 is DFQATT and CDR2 SNEGSKA (reference sequence). CDR3 length: 13 amino acids. CDR3 sequence (DNA): TGCAGTGCCCCTTTCGTGATCGAAAACATTCAGTACTTC. Translating gives CSAPFVIENIQYF.

This rearrangement joins TRBV20-1 to TRBJ1-1; a weak D match, TRBD1 (6 bases). V gave up 6 bases and J gave up 0 bases, with 14 bases separating them. The germline V gene has CDR1 DFQATT and CDR2 SNEGSKA (reference sequence). The CDR3 covers 14 residues. The CDR3 DNA follows: TGCAGTGCCCTAAGCCAGGGGATGAACACTGAAGCTTTCTTT. It translates to CSALSQGMNTEAFF.

The V call is TRBV18, the J call TRBJ1-4; D is unresolved. Per the germline V gene, CDR1 is KGHSH and CDR2 is LQKENI. This CDR3 contains 16 residues. Deletions cut 2 bases from V and 0 bases from J, with 10 bases between. CDR3: CASSPAQKTTNEKLFF. The CDR3 nucleotides are TGTGCCAGCTCACCAGCTCAGAAAACAACTAATGAAAAACTGTTTTTT.

In this sample, this clonotype turned up many times. The chain recombines TRBV3-1 with TRBJ1-3; TRBD1 matches 7 bases. The CDR3 loop spans 16 amino acids. The trim removed 0 bases at V and 1 base at J, leaving 3 bases unmatched. Germline V gene sequence: CDR1 LGHDT, CDR2 YNNKEL (reference sequence). The CDR3: CASSQDPGGSGNTIYF. CDR3 DNA sequence: TGTGCCAGCAGCCAAGATCCAGGGGGTTCTGGAAACACCATATATTTT.

The chain uses TRBV2 and TRBJ2-2; D gene ambiguous. Germline V gives CDR1 SNHLY, CDR2 FYNNEI. Deletions cut 2 bases from V and 3 bases from J, with 10 bases between. CDR3 size: 15 residues. CDR3 protein: CASSETPAYTGELFF. In DNA form, the CDR3 reads TGTGCCAGCAGTGAAACGCCAGCATACACCGGGGAGCTGTTTTTT.